The 6 T cell receptor beta chains given below trace back to one sample, sequenced in a study of CD8+CD57+ T cells in acquired aplastic anemia (dated by TCRdb to 2016 to 2019). Instrument on record: Illumina HiSeq 2000. TCR beta VDJ combination and CDR3 sequence profiling used genomic DNA as the template. The public sequencing data were trimmed at Q25 with fastp and processed into clonotypes with MiXCR by TCRdb, which kept only in-frame beta chains. Merged by CDR3 protein, the rows form single entries marked with the most common genes and DNA. The sample yields hundreds of thousands of distinct CDR3 sequences; around 45% were counted once. 6.5% to 10% of the sample rests with the top ten. Flow cytometry had shown CD8+CD57+ cell expansion in the patients selected for sequencing. The sample consisted of sorted CD4+, CD8+, or CD8+CD57+ T cells (not recorded which) from PBMCs. All receptors come from a human donor with aplastic anemia.

V usage is TRBV4-1 and J usage is TRBJ1-1; the D is unclear. Germline assignment: CDR1 MGHRA and CDR2 YSYEKL. The CDR3 covers 15 residues. Deletions cut 0 bases from V and 1 base from J, with 9 bases between. As DNA, the CDR3 is TGCGCCAGCAGCCAAGAGGTAGAGAAGAACACTGAAGCTTTCTTT. It specifies CASSQEVEKNTEAFF.

The chain joins TRBV19 to TRBJ1-1; D uncertain. Germline CDR1 and CDR2: LNHDA and SQIVND (reference sequence). CDR3 length: 11 residues. Trimming took 9 bases from V and 0 from J, leaving 5 bases between them. CDR3 bases: TGTGCCAGCATCGTGAACACTGAAGCTTTCTTT. It is translated as CASIVNTEAFF.

This chain links TRBV27 with TRBJ1-2, with 8 bases aligning to TRBD1. CDR1 and CDR2 from the germline V gene are MNHEY and SMNVEV (reference sequence). The CDR3 covers 14 residues. V trimming: 6 bases; J trimming: 9 bases; junction bases outside the gene matches: 12. The DNA of the CDR3 is TGTGCCAGCAGCGTTTTGCAGACAGGGGAGAGCTACACCTTC. Translated: CASSVLQTGESYTF.

The chain recombines TRBV20-1 with TRBJ1-1; D ambiguous. The germline V gene has CDR1 DFQATT and CDR2 SNEGSKA (reference sequence). Trimming pared 1 base from V and 6 bases from J, leaving 12 bases between. The CDR3 sequence is 13 residues long. CDR3 nucleotide sequence: TGCAGTGCTAGAGTGGTCGGGGTGCCTGAAGCTTTCTTT. Translated: CSARVVGVPEAFF.

This clonotype was observed a handful of times. The chain is built from TRBV15 and TRBJ1-2; TRBD1 agrees at 7 bases. The germline CDR1 and CDR2 sequences are LNHNV and YYDKDF (reference sequence). The CDR3 is 15 amino acids. V was pared by 0 bases and J by 5 bases, with 6 bases of the junction left unmatched. In DNA form, the CDR3 reads TGTGCCACCAGCAGAGATAAGGGGGCTGGATATGGCTACACCTTC. It translates to CATSRDKGAGYGYTF.

A word on this clonotype: A read error may account for a junction end that differs from germline. The V gene is TRBV7-9, the J gene TRBJ1-2, with TRBD1 as a possible D gene (5 bases). Germline V gene sequence: CDR1 SEHNR, CDR2 FQNEAQ (reference sequence). The CDR3 is made up of 11 amino acids. CDR3 sequence: CASSFGGLRSF. The DNA for the CDR3 is TGTGCCAGCAGCTTTGGGGGTTTGAGGAGCTTC.